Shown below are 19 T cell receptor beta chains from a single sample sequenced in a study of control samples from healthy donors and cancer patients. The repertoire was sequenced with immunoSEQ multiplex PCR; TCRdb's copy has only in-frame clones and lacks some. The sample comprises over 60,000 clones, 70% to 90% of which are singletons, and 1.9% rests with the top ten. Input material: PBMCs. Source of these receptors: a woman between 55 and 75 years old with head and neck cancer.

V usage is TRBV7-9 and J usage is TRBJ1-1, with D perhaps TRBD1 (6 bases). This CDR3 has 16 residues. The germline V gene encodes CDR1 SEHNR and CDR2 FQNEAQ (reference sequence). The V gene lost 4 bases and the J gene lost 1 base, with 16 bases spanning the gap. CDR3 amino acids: CASSSPRGTPNTEAFF. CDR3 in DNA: TGTGCCAGCAGCTCCCCACGCGGGACACCGAACACTGAAGCTTTCTTT. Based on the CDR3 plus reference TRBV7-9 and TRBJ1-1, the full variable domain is DTGVSQNPRHKITKRGQNVTFRCDPISEHNRLYWYRQTLGQGPEFLTYFQNEAQLEKSRLLSDRFSAERPKGSFSTLEIQRTEQGDSAMYLCASSSPRGTPNTEAFFGQGTRLTVV.

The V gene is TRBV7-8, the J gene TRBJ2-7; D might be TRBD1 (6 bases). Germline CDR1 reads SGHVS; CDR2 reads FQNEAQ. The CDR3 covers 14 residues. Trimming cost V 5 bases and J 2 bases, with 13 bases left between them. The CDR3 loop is CASSPGVSTYEQYF. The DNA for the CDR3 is TGTGCCAGCAGCCCAGGGGTCTCAACCTACGAGCAGTACTTC.

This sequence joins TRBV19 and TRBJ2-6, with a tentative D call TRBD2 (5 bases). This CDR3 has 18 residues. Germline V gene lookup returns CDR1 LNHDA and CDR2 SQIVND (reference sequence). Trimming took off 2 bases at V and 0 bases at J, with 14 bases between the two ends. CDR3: CASSIRGTSYSGANVLTF. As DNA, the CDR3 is TGTGCCAGTAGTATACGGGGAACGAGCTACTCTGGGGCCAACGTCCTGACTTTC.

CDR3 coding DNA: TGCGCCAGTGAGGGACTAGCGGGAGGAACCGGGGAGCTGTTTTTT. Amino acid sequence: CASEGLAGGTGELFF. V gene TRBV10-2 combines with J gene TRBJ2-2; 15 bases map to TRBD2. Trimming at V came to 9 bases and at J to 5 bases, leaving 4 bases not matched to a gene. Looked up from germline, CDR1 is WSHSY and CDR2 is SAAADI. CDR3 length equals 15 residues.

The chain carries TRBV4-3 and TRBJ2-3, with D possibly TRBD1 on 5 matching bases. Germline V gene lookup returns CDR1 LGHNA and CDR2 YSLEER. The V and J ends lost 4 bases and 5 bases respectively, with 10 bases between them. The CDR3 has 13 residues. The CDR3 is CASSRQGRDTQYF. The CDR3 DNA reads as TGCGCCAGCAGCCGGCAGGGCAGAGATACGCAGTATTTT.

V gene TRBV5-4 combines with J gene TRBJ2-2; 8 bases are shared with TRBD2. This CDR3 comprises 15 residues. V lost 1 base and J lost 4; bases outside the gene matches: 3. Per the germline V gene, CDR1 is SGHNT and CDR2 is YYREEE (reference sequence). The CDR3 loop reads CASSLPSGSTGELFF. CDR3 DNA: TGTGCCAGCAGCTTGCCTAGCGGGTCCACCGGGGAGCTGTTTTTT. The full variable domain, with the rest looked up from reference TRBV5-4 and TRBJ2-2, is ETGVTQSPTHLIKTRGQQVTLRCSSQSGHNTVSWYQQALGQGPQFIFQYYREEENGRGNFPPRFSGLQFPNYSSELNVNALELDDSALYLCASSLPSGSTGELFFGEGSRLTVL.

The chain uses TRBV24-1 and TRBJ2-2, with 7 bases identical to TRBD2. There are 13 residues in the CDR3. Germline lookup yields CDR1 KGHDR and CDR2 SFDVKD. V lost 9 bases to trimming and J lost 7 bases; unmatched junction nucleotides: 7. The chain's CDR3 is CATDRPSGGELFF. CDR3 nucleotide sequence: TGTGCCACCGATCGACCTAGCGGCGGGGAGCTGTTTTTT.

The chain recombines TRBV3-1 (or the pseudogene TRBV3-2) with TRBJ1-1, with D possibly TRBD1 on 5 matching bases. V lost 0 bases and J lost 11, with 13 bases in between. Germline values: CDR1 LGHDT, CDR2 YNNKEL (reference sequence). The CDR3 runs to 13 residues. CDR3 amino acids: CASSQEGGRAAFF. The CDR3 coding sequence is TGTGCCAGCAGCCAAGAAGGTGGCAGGGCCGCTTTCTTT.

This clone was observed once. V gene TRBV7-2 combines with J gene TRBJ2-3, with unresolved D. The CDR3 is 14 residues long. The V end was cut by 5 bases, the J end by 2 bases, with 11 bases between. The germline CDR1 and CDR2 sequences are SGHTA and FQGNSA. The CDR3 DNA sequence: TGTGCCAGCAGCAGGAGTTTCACCACAGATACGCAGTATTTT. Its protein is CASSRSFTTDTQYF.

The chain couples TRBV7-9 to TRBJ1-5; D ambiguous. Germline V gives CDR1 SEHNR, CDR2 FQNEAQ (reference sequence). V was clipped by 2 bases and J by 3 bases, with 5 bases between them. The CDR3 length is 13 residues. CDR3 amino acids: CASSLQNNQPQHF. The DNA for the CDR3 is TGTGCCAGCAGCTTACAAAACAATCAGCCCCAGCATTTT.

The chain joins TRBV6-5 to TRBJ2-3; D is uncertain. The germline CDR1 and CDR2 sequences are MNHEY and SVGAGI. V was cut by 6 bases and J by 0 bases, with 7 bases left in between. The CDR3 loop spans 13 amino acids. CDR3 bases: TGTGCCAGCAGGCCGTTCAGCACAGATACGCAGTATTTT. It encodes CASRPFSTDTQYF.

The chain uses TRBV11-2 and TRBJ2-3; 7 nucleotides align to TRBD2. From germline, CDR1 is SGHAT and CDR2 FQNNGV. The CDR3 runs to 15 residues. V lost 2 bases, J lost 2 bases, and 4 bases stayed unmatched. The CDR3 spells CASSLWSGVTDTQYF. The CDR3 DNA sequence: TGTGCCAGCAGCTTATGGAGCGGGGTCACAGATACGCAGTATTTT.

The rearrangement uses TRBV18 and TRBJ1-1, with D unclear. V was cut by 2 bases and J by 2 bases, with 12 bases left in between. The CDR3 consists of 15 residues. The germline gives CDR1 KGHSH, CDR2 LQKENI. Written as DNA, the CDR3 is TGTGCCAGCTCACCAGAACCCTATGGCAACACTGAAGCTTTCTTT. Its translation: CASSPEPYGNTEAFF.

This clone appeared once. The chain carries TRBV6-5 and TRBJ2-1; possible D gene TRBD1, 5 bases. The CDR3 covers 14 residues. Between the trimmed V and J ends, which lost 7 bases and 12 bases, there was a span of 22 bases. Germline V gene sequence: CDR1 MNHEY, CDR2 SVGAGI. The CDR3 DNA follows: TGTGCCAGCACAAAGGACACTAATCGGTTGAGGCAGTTCTTC. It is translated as CASTKDTNRLRQFF.

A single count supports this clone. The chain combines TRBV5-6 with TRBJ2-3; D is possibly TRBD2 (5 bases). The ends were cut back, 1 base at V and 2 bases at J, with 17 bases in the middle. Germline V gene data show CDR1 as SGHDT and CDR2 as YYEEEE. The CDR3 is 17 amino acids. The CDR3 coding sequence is TGTGCCAGCAGCTTGAGGAGTCGGAGGAGCCCCACAGATACGCAGTATTTT. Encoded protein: CASSLRSRRSPTDTQYF.

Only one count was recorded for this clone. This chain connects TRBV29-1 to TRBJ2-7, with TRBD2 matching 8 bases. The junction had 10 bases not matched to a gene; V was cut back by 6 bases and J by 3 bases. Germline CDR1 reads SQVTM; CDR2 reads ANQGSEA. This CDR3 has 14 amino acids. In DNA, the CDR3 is TGCAGCGTGCAGCCAGCGGGAGCCCTCTACGAGCAGTACTTC. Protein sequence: CSVQPAGALYEQYF.

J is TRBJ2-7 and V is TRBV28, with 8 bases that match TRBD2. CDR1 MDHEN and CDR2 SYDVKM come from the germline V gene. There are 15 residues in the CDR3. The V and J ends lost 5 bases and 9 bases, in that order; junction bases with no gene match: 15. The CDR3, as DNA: TGTGCCAGCAGTCTAGGCAGCGGGAGTTTATTGTCGCAGTACTTC. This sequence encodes CASSLGSGSLLSQYF.

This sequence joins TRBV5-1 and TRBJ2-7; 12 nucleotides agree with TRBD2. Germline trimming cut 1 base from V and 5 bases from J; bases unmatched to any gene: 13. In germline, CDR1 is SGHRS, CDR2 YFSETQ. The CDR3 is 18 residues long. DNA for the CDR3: TGCGCCAGCAGCTTGTCTCTAGCGGGAGGGCCAGTCGGGCACGAGCAGTACTTC. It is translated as CASSLSLAGGPVGHEQYF.

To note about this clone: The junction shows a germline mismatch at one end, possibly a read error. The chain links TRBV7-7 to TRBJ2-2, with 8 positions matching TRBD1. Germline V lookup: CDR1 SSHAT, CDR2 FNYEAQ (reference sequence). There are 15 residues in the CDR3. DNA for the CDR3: TGTGCTAGCAAACTCGGACAGGGACTTACCGGGGAGCTGTTTTTT. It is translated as CASKLGQGLTGELFF.